A selection of T cell receptor beta chains follows, all from one sample in a study of OX40 agonist ivuxolimab in advanced cancers. Sequencing used immunoSEQ multiplex PCR; TCRdb keeps in-frame clones, though not all of them. Among 40,000 to 50,000 clones, approximately 90% were seen once, and the ten largest hold roughly 48%. The sample in question was CD4+ or CD8+ T cells sorted from blood, obtained in a trial of the OX40 agonist ivuxolimab. Receptors originate from an adult with an advanced solid tumor such as melanoma, head and neck, liver or kidney cancer. Both conserved end residues are part of each CDR3. D genes are given only for firm matches. Not every row has a clone size; where given, it reads once, few, many or a size class.

D gene: TRBD1
V gene: TRBV28
clone size: -
J gene: TRBJ1-4
CDR3 protein: CASSLGTGLNEKLFF
CDR3 DNA: TGTGCCAGCAGTTTAGGGACAGGGCTTAATGAAAAACTGTTTTTT

D gene: TRBD2
V gene: TRBV14
clone size: -
J gene: TRBJ2-1
CDR3 protein: CASSQGTSGGANEQFF
CDR3 DNA: TGTGCCAGCAGCCAAGGGACTAGCGGGGGGGCGAATGAGCAGTTCTTC

D gene: TRBD2
V gene: TRBV9
clone size: once
J gene: TRBJ2-3
CDR3 protein: CASSVRTSGGSTDTQYF
CDR3 DNA: TGTGCCAGCAGCGTACGGACTAGCGGGGGTTCCACAGATACGCAGTATTTT

D gene: -
V gene: TRBV7-8
clone size: -
J gene: TRBJ1-2
CDR3 protein: CASSLVSRGRGANSVYGYTF
CDR3 DNA: TGTGCCAGCAGCTTAGTAAGTCGAGGCAGGGGCGCCAATTCGGTCTATGGCTACACCTTC

D gene: TRBD2
V gene: TRBV27
clone size: -
J gene: TRBJ2-3
CDR3 protein: CASSLLGLAGGTDTQYF
CDR3 DNA: TGTGCCAGCAGTTTATTGGGCCTAGCGGGGGGCACAGATACGCAGTATTTT

D gene: TRBD2
V gene: TRBV11-1
clone size: -
J gene: TRBJ2-5
CDR3 protein: CASSLADLAGGKETQYF
CDR3 DNA: TGTGCCAGCAGCTTAGCCGATCTAGCGGGGGGGAAAGAGACCCAGTACTTC

D gene: -
V gene: TRBV9
clone size: -
J gene: TRBJ1-4
CDR3 protein: CASSVEGVNNEKLFF
CDR3 DNA: TGTGCCAGCAGCGTAGAGGGGGTCAATAATGAAAAACTGTTTTTT

D gene: TRBD1
V gene: TRBV5-4
clone size: -
J gene: TRBJ2-7
CDR3 protein: CASSFPGQGALEQYF
CDR3 DNA: TGTGCCAGCAGCTTCCCGGGACAGGGGGCTCTCGAGCAGTACTTC

D gene: TRBD1
V gene: TRBV4-1
clone size: -
J gene: TRBJ1-1
CDR3 protein: CASSPGQGGTEAFF
CDR3 DNA: TGCGCCAGCAGCCCTGGACAGGGAGGCACTGAAGCTTTCTTT

D gene: TRBD1
V gene: TRBV28
clone size: -
J gene: TRBJ2-4
CDR3 protein: CASSLRGLTKNIQYF
CDR3 DNA: TGTGCCAGCAGTTTAAGGGGGCTGACCAAAAACATTCAGTACTTC

D gene: -
V gene: TRBV7-3
clone size: -
J gene: TRBJ1-1
CDR3 protein: CASSPQGGGTEAFF
CDR3 DNA: TGTGCCAGCAGCCCACAGGGCGGGGGCACTGAAGCTTTCTTT

D gene: -
V gene: TRBV4-1
clone size: -
J gene: TRBJ1-1
CDR3 protein: CASSFTTGLNTEAFF
CDR3 DNA: TGCGCCAGCAGCTTCACCACAGGGCTGAACACTGAAGCTTTCTTT

D gene: -
V gene: TRBV27
clone size: once
J gene: TRBJ1-3
CDR3 protein: CASSSTYGNTIYF
CDR3 DNA: TGTGCCAGCAGTTCCACTTATGGAAACACCATATATTTT

D gene: -
V gene: TRBV5-1
clone size: -
J gene: TRBJ2-3
CDR3 protein: CASSPWSLTDGTDTQYF
CDR3 DNA: TGCGCCAGCAGCCCGTGGAGTCTAACCGACGGCACAGATACGCAGTATTTT

D gene: -
V gene: TRBV30
clone size: -
J gene: TRBJ2-1
CDR3 protein: CAWSVTGYNEQFF
CDR3 DNA: TGTGCCTGGAGTGTAACGGGATACAATGAGCAGTTCTTC

D gene: -
V gene: TRBV6-5
clone size: -
J gene: TRBJ2-7
CDR3 protein: CASRYRDAYEQYF
CDR3 DNA: TGTGCCAGCAGGTACCGGGACGCCTACGAGCAGTACTTC

D gene: -
V gene: TRBV11-2
clone size: -
J gene: TRBJ2-6
CDR3 protein: CASSQIYNVLTF
CDR3 DNA: TGTGCCAGCAGTCAAATTTACAACGTCCTGACTTTC

D gene: TRBD1
V gene: TRBV6-1
clone size: -
J gene: TRBJ2-1
CDR3 protein: CASSDGTDNYNEQFF
CDR3 DNA: TGTGCCAGCAGTGACGGGACAGACAACTACAATGAGCAGTTCTTC

D gene: TRBD2
V gene: TRBV4-1
clone size: -
J gene: TRBJ2-2
CDR3 protein: CASSLSRTSGITGELFF
CDR3 DNA: TGCGCCAGCAGCCTTTCCCGGACTAGCGGGATCACCGGGGAGCTGTTTTTT

D gene: -
V gene: TRBV9
clone size: -
J gene: TRBJ2-3
CDR3 protein: CASSVALGGPTSTDTQYF
CDR3 DNA: TGTGCCAGCAGCGTAGCTTTGGGCGGGCCAACTAGCACAGATACGCAGTATTTT

D gene: -
V gene: TRBV7-9
clone size: -
J gene: TRBJ1-6
CDR3 protein: CASSPGEKSYNSPLHF
CDR3 DNA: TGTGCCAGCAGTCCAGGGGAGAAGTCCTATAATTCACCCCTCCACTTT

D gene: TRBD2
V gene: TRBV11-2
clone size: -
J gene: TRBJ2-7
CDR3 protein: CASSLAPGGSYEQYF
CDR3 DNA: TGTGCCAGCAGCTTAGCCCCGGGGGGATCCTACGAGCAGTACTTC

D gene: -
V gene: TRBV5-1
clone size: -
J gene: TRBJ1-6
CDR3 protein: CASSPWVTEYNSPLHF
CDR3 DNA: TGCGCCAGCAGCCCATGGGTGACAGAATATAATTCACCCCTCCACTTT

D gene: TRBD2
V gene: TRBV28
clone size: -
J gene: TRBJ2-3
CDR3 protein: CASSTSGVLGDTQYF
CDR3 DNA: TGTGCCAGCAGTACTAGCGGGGTCCTTGGGGATACGCAGTATTTT

D gene: TRBD1
V gene: TRBV28
clone size: -
J gene: TRBJ2-5
CDR3 protein: CASSPTGRETQYF
CDR3 DNA: TGTGCCAGCAGTCCGACAGGGCGAGAGACCCAGTACTTC

D gene: -
V gene: TRBV2
clone size: -
J gene: TRBJ2-7
CDR3 protein: CASRDTYRVEQYF
CDR3 DNA: TGTGCCAGCAGGGACACCTACAGGGTCGAGCAGTACTTC

D gene: TRBD1
V gene: TRBV10-2
clone size: -
J gene: TRBJ1-1
CDR3 protein: CASSTGDTEAFF
CDR3 DNA: TGCGCCAGCAGCACAGGGGACACTGAAGCTTTCTTT

D gene: -
V gene: TRBV28
clone size: -
J gene: TRBJ2-1
CDR3 protein: CASRSRATYEQFF
CDR3 DNA: TGTGCCAGCAGGTCCCGGGCCACGTATGAGCAGTTCTTC